This entry is about one T cell receptor beta chain. No antigen is known for it. The data were taken from a study of OX40 agonist ivuxolimab in advanced cancers. Looking at the study overall: Patients in dose escalation had liver, melanoma, kidney or head and neck cancers.

With V trimmed by 0 bases and J by 4 bases, 4 bases remained unmatched. The CDR3 totals 15 residues. Germline CDR1 SGHRS, CDR2 YFSETQ. The assay was immunoSEQ multiplex PCR, and TCRdb's table has in-frame clones only and misses some. This sample has 50,000 to 80,000 clones; around 84% occur once, and the top ten carry about 2.2%. General observations from the study: Clonal expansion was among the lowest in partial responders at 0.1-3.0 mg/kg, especially CD8+. Mean expanded clone counts were higher in CD8+ than CD4+ T cells. There was clonal expansion of CD4+ and CD8+ blood T cells by week 6 at 0.1 to 3.0 mg/kg.

This sequence joins TRBV5-1 and TRBJ1-2, with 9 bases lining up with TRBD1. This TCR was recovered from an adult with an advanced solid tumor such as melanoma, head and neck, liver or kidney cancer. The sample consisted of CD4+ or CD8+ T cells sorted from blood, taken in a trial of the OX40 agonist ivuxolimab. DNA for the CDR3: TGCGCCAGCAGCTTGGAGACAGGGGGACGCTATGGCTACACCTTC. It codes for CASSLETGGRYGYTF.